This note documents a single T cell receptor (beta chain) sequence. Clones were read by immunoSEQ multiplex PCR, and TCRdb kept only the in-frame ones, dropping some. Counted here are about 99,000 clones, more than 95% occurring once; the ten biggest clones make up roughly 2.1%. At baseline, cycle 4 day 1, and cycle 7 day 1, blood was sampled. The data originate from a study of OX40 agonist ivuxolimab in advanced cancers. Across the study: Patients were about 83% male with ages roughly 20 to 90, mean about 54.

The CDR3 is 13 residues long. Germline CDR1 MNHEY, CDR2 SMNVEV (reference sequence). Deletions cut 3 bases from V and 1 base from J, with 6 bases between. The clonotype originates from an adult with an advanced solid tumor such as melanoma, head and neck, liver or kidney cancer. This chain joins TRBV27 and TRBJ1-1; D unclear. Sequencing used CD4+ or CD8+ T cells sorted from blood, obtained in a trial of the OX40 agonist ivuxolimab. The CDR3 DNA is TGTGCCAGCAGTTTTGGGCAGAACACTGAAGCTTTCTTT. This translates into CASSFGQNTEAFF.